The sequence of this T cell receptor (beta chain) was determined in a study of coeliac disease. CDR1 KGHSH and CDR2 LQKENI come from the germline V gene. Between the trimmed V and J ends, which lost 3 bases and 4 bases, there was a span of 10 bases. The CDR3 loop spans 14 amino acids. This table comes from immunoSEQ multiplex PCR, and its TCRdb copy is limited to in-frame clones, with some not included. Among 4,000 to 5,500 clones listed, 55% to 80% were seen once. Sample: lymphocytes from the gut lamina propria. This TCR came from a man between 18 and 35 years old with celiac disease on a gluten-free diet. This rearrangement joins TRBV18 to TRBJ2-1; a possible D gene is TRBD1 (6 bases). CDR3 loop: CASSPNQGYNEQFF. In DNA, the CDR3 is TGTGCCAGCTCACCTAATCAGGGGTACAATGAGCAGTTCTTC.